This T cell receptor beta chain appears in the sequencing data of a study of T cells after yellow fever vaccination. Study background: For low cell numbers, libraries were made with SMART-Seq v4 Ultra Low Input.

Trimming cost V 2 bases and J 2 bases, with 7 bases left between them. The CDR3 contains 13 residues. The germline V gene has CDR1 KGHSH and CDR2 LQKENI. General study points: The CD4 compartment and the CD8 compartment contained a small share of clonotypes in common.

TCRdb recomputed calls from the 5' RACE reads with MiXCR, one row per CDR3 protein. The profile shows about 240,000 distinct CDR3 sequences, 6.9% of them singletons. This clonotype was observed many times. Its specificity is not known. The chain joins TRBV18 to TRBJ2-7; D remains unclear. The sequence was obtained from a man aged 25-40 years who received the YFV17D yellow fever vaccine. Sequencing was performed on CD4+ T cells sorted from PBMCs, taken 15 days after the yellow fever booster vaccination. This CDR3 is CASSPMDPYEQYF. The CDR3 DNA follows: TGTGCCAGCTCACCAATGGACCCCTACGAGCAGTACTTC.